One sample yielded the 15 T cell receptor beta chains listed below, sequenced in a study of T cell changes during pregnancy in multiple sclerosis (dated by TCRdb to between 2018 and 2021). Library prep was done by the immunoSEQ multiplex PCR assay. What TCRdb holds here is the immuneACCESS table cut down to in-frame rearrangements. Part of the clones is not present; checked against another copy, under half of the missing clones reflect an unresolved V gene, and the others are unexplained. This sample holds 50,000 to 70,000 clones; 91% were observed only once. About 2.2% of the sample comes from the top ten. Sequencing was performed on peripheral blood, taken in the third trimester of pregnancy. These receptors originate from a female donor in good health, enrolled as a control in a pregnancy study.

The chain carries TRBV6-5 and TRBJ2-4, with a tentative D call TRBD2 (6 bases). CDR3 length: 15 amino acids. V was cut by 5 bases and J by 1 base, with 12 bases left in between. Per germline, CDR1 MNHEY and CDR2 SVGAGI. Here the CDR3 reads CASSPEGLAKNIQYF. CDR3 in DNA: TGTGCCAGCAGTCCGGAGGGGCTGGCCAAAAACATTCAGTACTTC.

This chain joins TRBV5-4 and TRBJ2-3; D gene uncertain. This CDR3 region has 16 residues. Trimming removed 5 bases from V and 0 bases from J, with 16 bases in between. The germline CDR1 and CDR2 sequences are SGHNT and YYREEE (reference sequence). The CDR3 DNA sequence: TGTGCCAGCAGTCACTACCGCGGAGTTAGCACAGATACGCAGTATTTT. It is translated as CASSHYRGVSTDTQYF.

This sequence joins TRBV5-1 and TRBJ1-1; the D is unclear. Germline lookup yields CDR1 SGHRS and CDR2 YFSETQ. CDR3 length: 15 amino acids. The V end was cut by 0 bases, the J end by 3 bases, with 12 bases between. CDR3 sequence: CASSLGGGGDTEAFF. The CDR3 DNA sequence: TGCGCCAGCAGCTTGGGGGGAGGTGGGGACACTGAAGCTTTCTTT.

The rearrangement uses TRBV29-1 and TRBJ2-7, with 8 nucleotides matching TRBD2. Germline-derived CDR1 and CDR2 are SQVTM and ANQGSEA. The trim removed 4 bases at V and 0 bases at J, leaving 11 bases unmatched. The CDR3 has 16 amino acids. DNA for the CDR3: TGCAGCGTTGGGGGGCGGGGGACTAGTTTCTCCTACGAGCAGTACTTC. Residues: CSVGGRGTSFSYEQYF.

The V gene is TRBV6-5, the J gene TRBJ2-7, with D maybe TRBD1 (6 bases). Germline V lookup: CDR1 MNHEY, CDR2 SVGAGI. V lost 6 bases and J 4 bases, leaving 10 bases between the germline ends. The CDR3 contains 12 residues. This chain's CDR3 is CASSPTGYEQYF. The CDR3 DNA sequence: TGTGCCAGCAGCCCCACAGGGTACGAGCAGTACTTC.

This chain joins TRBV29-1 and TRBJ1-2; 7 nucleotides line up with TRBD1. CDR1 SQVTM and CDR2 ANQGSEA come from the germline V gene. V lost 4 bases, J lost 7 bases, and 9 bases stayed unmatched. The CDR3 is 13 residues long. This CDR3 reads CSVVPGTEGGYTF. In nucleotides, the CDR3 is TGCAGCGTTGTCCCCGGGACAGAGGGTGGCTACACCTTC.

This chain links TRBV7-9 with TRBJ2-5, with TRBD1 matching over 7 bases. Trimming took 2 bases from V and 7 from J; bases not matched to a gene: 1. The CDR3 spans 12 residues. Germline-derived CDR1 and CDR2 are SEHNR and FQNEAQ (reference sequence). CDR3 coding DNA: TGTGCCAGCAGCTTAAACAGGGGGACCCAGTACTTC. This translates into CASSLNRGTQYF.

The CDR3 coding sequence is TGTGCCAGCAGCTTCGAGGGAGCGAGCACAGATACGCAGTATTTT. It is translated as CASSFEGASTDTQYF. The chain joins TRBV5-5 to TRBJ2-3; possibly TRBD2 for D (5 bases). V lost 2 bases, J lost 0 bases, and 10 bases lay in between. This CDR3 region has 15 residues. Germline lookup yields CDR1 SGHKS and CDR2 YYEKEE (reference sequence).

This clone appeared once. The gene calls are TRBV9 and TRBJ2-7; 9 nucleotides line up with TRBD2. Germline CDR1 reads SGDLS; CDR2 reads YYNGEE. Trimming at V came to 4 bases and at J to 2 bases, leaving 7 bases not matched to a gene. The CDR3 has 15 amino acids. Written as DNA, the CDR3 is TGTGCCAGCAGCCCCGTGGGCGGGGGGGCCTACGAGCAGTACTTC. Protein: CASSPVGGGAYEQYF.

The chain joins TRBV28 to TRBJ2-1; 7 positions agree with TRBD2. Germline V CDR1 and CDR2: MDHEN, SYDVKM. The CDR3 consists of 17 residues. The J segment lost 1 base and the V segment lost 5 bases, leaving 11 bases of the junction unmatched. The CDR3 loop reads CASSQYTSARSYNEQFF. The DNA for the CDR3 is TGTGCCAGCAGTCAGTATACTAGCGCTAGGTCCTACAATGAGCAGTTCTTC.

The CDR3 loop reads CASSYGTSGGRAQYF. In DNA, the CDR3 is TGTGCCAGCAGTTATGGGACTAGCGGGGGACGTGCGCAGTATTTT. The chain recombines TRBV5-8 with TRBJ2-3, with 14 bases matching TRBD2. The germline CDR1 and CDR2 sequences are SGHTS and YDEGEE. This CDR3 contains 15 residues. The trim removed 5 bases at V and 10 bases at J, leaving 9 bases unmatched.

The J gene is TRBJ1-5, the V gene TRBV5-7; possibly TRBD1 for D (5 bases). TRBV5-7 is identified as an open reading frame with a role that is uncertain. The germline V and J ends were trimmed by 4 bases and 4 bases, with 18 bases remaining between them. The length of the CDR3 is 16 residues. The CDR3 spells CASSAPRRGRNQPQHF. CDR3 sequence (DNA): TGTGCCAGCAGCGCCCCGCGGAGGGGAAGGAATCAGCCCCAGCATTTT.

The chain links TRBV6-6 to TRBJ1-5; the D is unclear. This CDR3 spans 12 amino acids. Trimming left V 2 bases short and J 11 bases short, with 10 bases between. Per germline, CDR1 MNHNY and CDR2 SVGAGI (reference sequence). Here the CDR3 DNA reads TGTGCCAGCAGTTACCTTTTCCGGTCCCAGCATTTT. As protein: CASSYLFRSQHF.

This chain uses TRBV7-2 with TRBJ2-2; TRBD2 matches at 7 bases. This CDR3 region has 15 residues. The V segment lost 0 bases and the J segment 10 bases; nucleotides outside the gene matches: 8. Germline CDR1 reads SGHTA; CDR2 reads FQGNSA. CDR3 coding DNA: TGTGCCAGCAGCTTAGCGCCGGCGACTAGCTCGGAGCTGTTTTTT. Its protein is CASSLAPATSSELFF.

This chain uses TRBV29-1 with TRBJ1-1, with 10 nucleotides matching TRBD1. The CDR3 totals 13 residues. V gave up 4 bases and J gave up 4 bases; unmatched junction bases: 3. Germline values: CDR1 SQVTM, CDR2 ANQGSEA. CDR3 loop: CSVATGGSTEAFF. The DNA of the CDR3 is TGCAGCGTTGCGACAGGGGGCAGCACTGAAGCTTTCTTT.